The subject of this entry is one T cell receptor (beta chain). Its antigen has not been determined. Nothing much larger sits one base from this clone, and base qualities are not available. The CDR3 spans 18 residues, from the cysteine through the phenylalanine. The sequence is cut down to CDR3 DNA, 54 bases in frame from base 1. The germline V gene gives CDR1 as SGHAT and CDR2 as FQNNGV. V lost 6 bases and J lost 0 bases; the stretch between them is 23 bases long. TCRbeta CDR3 regions were amplified from genomic DNA using the immunoSEQ Assay, a bias-controlled multiplex PCR. As for how the authors treated the data: The number of nucleated cells in each sample was estimated by amplification of reference gene primers within the assay. Sequence reads were collapsed and filtered to measure the absolute abundance of every unique TCRbeta CDR3 rearrangement. For each sample, productive Simpson clonality was calculated as the square root of Simpson's diversity index across productive rearrangements. TCRdb holds this immuneACCESS table with in-frame rearrangements only. Some clones are missing; in checked studies, unresolved V genes explain under half, and the rest has no known cause. That table supplies the V and J calls and clone size; D and trimming were determined from the DNA. This sample has more than 200,000 clones in its table, and nearly 90% of those were observed once. In total, the top ten clones hold 0.65% to 0.8% of the sample.

These data come from a study of blood T cell repertoires in COVID-19 (dated by TCRdb to about 2020). Background on the whole study: The collaborator samples originated in the United States, Italy and Spain and spanned the acute and convalescent phases of COVID-19. The prospective study material was composed of cDNA or gDNA derived from T cells, B-cell-depleted T cells, or PBMCs. Subjects who had been exposed to COVID-19, were actively infected with it, or had recovered from it provided the deeply sampled blood TCRbeta repertoires that made up the dataset. The repertoires were made available in a free public database intended to serve as a resource for research on the immune response to SARS-CoV-2. HLA class I and class II types, where available, came from metadata supplied by the sample provider rather than from assay-based typing. A de-identified subject ID, COVID-19 status, age in years and sex were almost always included in the sample metadata. Samples came from the ongoing ImmuneRACE study (first 160 participants) plus 1,254 subjects from 6 global collaborators. General findings and caveats noted by the study authors: The quantity of clinical and demographic metadata differed by source and by participant and was supplied without curation.

Whole blood was collected in K2EDTA tubes by collaborating institutions according to the institutions' own protocols. Collaborator samples were shipped for TCRbeta analysis as frozen whole blood, isolated PBMCs, or DNA extracted from either sample type. This receptor chain uses TRBV11-2 and TRBJ1-1; D gene: possibly TRBD1, on 5 matching bases. Sequencing was performed on peripheral blood. The TCR was taken from a human donor in a cohort sampled during active COVID-19. CDR3 region: CASSRGSVQGFMNTEAFF. The DNA sequence is TGTGCCAGCAGTAGGGGCAGCGTTCAGGGTTTCATGAACACTGAAGCTTTCTTT. Where the CDR3 stops, the reference TRBV11-2 and TRBJ1-1 genes take over; the full variable domain is EAGVAQSPRYKIIEKRQSVAFWCNPISGHATLYWYQQILGQGPKLLIQFQNNGVVDDSQLPKDRFSAERLKGVDSTLKIQPAKLEDSAVYLCASSRGSVQGFMNTEAFFGQGTRLTVV.